The 11 T cell receptor beta chains listed next were all sequenced from one sample in a study of cytomegalovirus exposure and HLA in healthy donors. Primers included in the PCR were 60 Vbeta and 13 Jbeta primers. The assay was immunoSEQ multiplex PCR, and TCRdb's table has in-frame clones only and misses some. Its clone listing holds about 67,000 clones. Source material: PBMCs. The receptors were sampled from a man aged 30 to 45 in good health and CMV-seropositive.

V usage is TRBV6-1 and J usage is TRBJ2-1; 9 bases line up with TRBD2. J was trimmed by 5 bases and V by 1 base; bases with no gene match: 3. The germline V gene encodes CDR1 MNHNS and CDR2 SASEGT. The CDR3 runs 15 residues. This CDR3 reads CASSEEAGGDNEQFF. The CDR3 coding sequence is TGTGCCAGCAGTGAAGAAGCGGGGGGCGACAATGAGCAGTTCTTC.

V usage is TRBV10-2 and J usage is TRBJ2-7, with 12 bases identical to TRBD1. The V gene's germline CDR1 is WSHSY and CDR2 SAAADI. V shed 8 bases and J 4 bases; nucleotides not matched to a gene: 3. The CDR3 is 13 residues long. The CDR3 DNA sequence: TGCGCCAGCGGGGGACAGGGGGCTTACGAGCAGTACTTC. As protein: CASGGQGAYEQYF.

This CDR3 reads CASSLGTGGGLHYGYTF. In DNA form, the CDR3 reads TGCGCCAGCAGCCTAGGGACAGGGGGAGGATTGCACTATGGCTACACCTTC. V usage is TRBV5-1 and J usage is TRBJ1-2; 11 bases line up with TRBD1. Per the germline V gene, CDR1 is SGHRS and CDR2 is YFSETQ. V shed 4 bases, J shed 3 bases, and the junction held 11 bases outside the gene matches. The CDR3 loop spans 17 amino acids.

The chain combines TRBV11-2 with TRBJ2-3, with D tentatively TRBD2 (6 bases). CDR3 length: 15 residues. Germline CDR1 and CDR2: SGHAT and FQNNGV. Trimming shortened V by 5 bases and J by 8 bases, and 20 bases separated the two germline ends. The CDR3 here is CASSPTRGRTGTQYF. For the CDR3, the DNA is TGTGCCAGCAGCCCGACTAGAGGGAGGACTGGTACGCAGTATTTT.

The chain combines TRBV30 with TRBJ1-5; no reliable D call. The CDR3 contains 13 residues. The V end was cut by 3 bases, the J end by 1 base, with 7 bases between. Germline values: CDR1 GTSNPN, CDR2 SVGIG (reference sequence). The CDR3 region is CAWSRWSNQPQHF. For the CDR3, the DNA is TGTGCCTGGAGCAGGTGGAGCAATCAGCCCCAGCATTTT.

J is TRBJ1-2 and V is TRBV29-1; D uncertain. Germline-derived CDR1 and CDR2 are SQVTM and ANQGSEA. The CDR3 consists of 16 residues. Trimming took off 0 bases at V and 8 bases at J, with 22 bases between the two ends. The chain's CDR3 is CSVEDTLRRDLDGYTF. DNA for the CDR3: TGCAGCGTTGAAGACACATTAAGGCGTGACTTAGACGGCTACACCTTC.

The chain joins TRBV5-1 to TRBJ1-1; the match to TRBD1 covers 8 bases. V gave up 5 bases and J gave up 6 bases; unmatched junction bases: 9. The CDR3 is 14 amino acids. The V gene's germline CDR1 is SGHRS and CDR2 YFSETQ. CDR3 region: CASSNRGVLSEAFF. The CDR3 DNA sequence: TGCGCCAGCAGTAACAGGGGGGTATTGTCTGAAGCTTTCTTT.

The rearrangement links TRBV7-9 to TRBJ1-3; no clear D gene. Germline loops: CDR1 SEHNR, CDR2 FQNEAQ (reference sequence). This CDR3 has 11 residues. V dropped 5 bases and J dropped 8 bases, with 7 bases sitting between them. CDR3 in amino acids: CASSPRDTIYF. Written as DNA, the CDR3 is TGTGCCAGCAGCCCCCGGGACACCATATATTTT.

This chain connects TRBV4-1 to TRBJ2-7; 10 bases are shared with TRBD2. This CDR3 has 16 amino acids. Trimming took 0 bases from V and 2 from J; bases not matched to a gene: 4. Germline values: CDR1 MGHRA, CDR2 YSYEKL. The CDR3 loop is CASSQDLTSGTYEQYF. CDR3 in DNA: TGCGCCAGCAGCCAAGATTTAACTAGCGGGACCTACGAGCAGTACTTC.

J is TRBJ1-1 and V is TRBV4-2; no definite D call. This CDR3 spans 13 amino acids. The V gene's germline CDR1 is LGHNA and CDR2 YNFKEQ. V was shortened by 2 bases and J by 1 base, with 5 bases between the two germline ends. The CDR3 DNA sequence: TGTGCCAGCAGCCAACAGGAGAACACTGAAGCTTTCTTT. Its protein product is CASSQQENTEAFF.

This rearrangement joins TRBV30 to TRBJ2-1; D call uncertain. Per germline, CDR1 GTSNPN and CDR2 SVGIG (reference sequence). The CDR3 totals 13 residues. The V end lost 3 bases, the J end lost 2 bases, and 8 bases lay between the germline ends. CDR3 residues: CAWSPGAYNEQFF. CDR3 coding DNA: TGTGCCTGGAGCCCTGGAGCCTACAATGAGCAGTTCTTC.